These 11 T cell receptor beta chains originate from one sample sequenced in a study of T cell repertoires in cytomegalovirus infection. Antigens for these TCRs are unknown. TCRdb reprocessed the reads via MiXCR and lists one record per CDR3 protein. The profile shows some 900,000 distinct CDR3 sequences, over 25% of them singletons. The sequences come from cultured CD8+ T cells from PBMCs, collected from culture after CMV antigen stimulation. The receptors stem from a human donor in good health (CMV status not recorded). Some clones in this sample may be carry-over from other donors' samples.

The V and J genes are TRBV20-1 and TRBJ1-5, with unresolved D. The ends were cut back, 3 bases at V and 2 bases at J, with 8 bases in the middle. This CDR3 contains 13 residues. Germline assignment: CDR1 DFQATT and CDR2 SNEGSKA (reference sequence). CDR3 DNA: TGCAGTGCTAGCGGGCAGGGCAATCAGCCCCAGCATTTT. It is translated as CSASGQGNQPQHF.

The chain recombines TRBV12-3 or TRBV12-4 with TRBJ2-1; 15 bases are a match to TRBD2. Losses at the gene ends were 6 bases for V and 7 bases for J; bases not matched to a gene: 10. The CDR3 length is 17 residues. This CDR3 reads CASRPSGLAGGLNEQFF. The CDR3 DNA reads as TGTGCCAGCAGACCCTCCGGACTAGCGGGGGGGCTGAATGAGCAGTTCTTC.

This clonotype was counted ten times or more. V gene TRBV7-8 combines with J gene TRBJ2-7, with unresolved D. Between the trimmed V and J ends, which lost 4 bases and 3 bases, there was a span of 10 bases. This CDR3 is 13 amino acids long. The germline V gene has CDR1 SGHVS and CDR2 FQNEAQ. The CDR3 DNA reads TGTGCCAGCAGCTCTGACTTCGTCTACGAGCAGTACGTC. This translates into CASSSDFVYEQYV.

This clonotype was detected ten times or more. V and J are TRBV7-6 and TRBJ1-4; unclear D gene. This CDR3 is built from 15 residues. Looked up from germline, CDR1 is SGHVS and CDR2 is FNYEAQ. Trimming removed 0 bases from V and 7 bases from J, with 12 bases in between. CDR3 DNA sequence: TGTGCCAGCAGCTTAGCTCCCGGAGGGAGTGAAAAACTGTTTTTT. Translated: CASSLAPGGSEKLFF. The full variable domain, rest sourced from reference TRBV7-6 and TRBJ1-4, is GAGVSQSPRYKVTKRGQDVALRCDPISGHVSLYWYRQALGQGPEFLTYFNYEAQQDKSGLPNDRFSAERPEGSISTLTIQRTEQRDSAMYRCASSLAPGGSEKLFFGSGTQLSVL.

This clonotype was seen only a few times. The chain employs TRBV7-6 and TRBJ2-7, with 8 bases that match TRBD1. Trimming at V came to 1 base and at J to 1 base, leaving 6 bases not matched to a gene. Looked up from germline, CDR1 is SGHVS and CDR2 is FNYEAQ. The CDR3 is 16 residues long. The CDR3 sequence is CASSLETGDPSYEQYF. The CDR3 region has the DNA TGTGCCAGCAGCTTAGAGACAGGGGATCCTTCCTACGAGCAGTACTTC.

This chain links TRBV7-9 with TRBJ1-2, with D perhaps matching TRBD1 (6 bases). Per germline, CDR1 SEHNR and CDR2 FQNEAQ (reference sequence). The CDR3 spans 17 residues. Deletions cut 6 bases from V and 4 bases from J, with 24 bases between. In DNA, the CDR3 is TGTGCCAGCAGTGGAAGAGATAAATACCGGGACACCTATGGCTACACCTTC. Its translation: CASSGRDKYRDTYGYTF.

This clonotype was observed a handful of times. The V gene is TRBV7-9, the J gene TRBJ2-7; the D gene could be TRBD1 or TRBD2 (7 bases each). Germline CDR1 SEHNR, CDR2 FQNEAQ (reference sequence). The V and J ends lost 5 bases and 2 bases respectively, with 19 bases between them. The CDR3 contains 16 residues. CDR3 nucleotide sequence: TGTGCCAGCAGCCCTCCACGGGGGGACAGACCCTACGAGCAGTACTTC. It encodes CASSPPRGDRPYEQYF.

The chain couples TRBV28 to TRBJ2-7, with 9 bases fitting TRBD1. The CDR3 length is 16 residues. The germline V gene encodes CDR1 MDHEN and CDR2 SYDVKM. V was pared by 6 bases and J by 3 bases, with 12 bases of the junction left unmatched. CDR3 loop: CASSNALRDRVYEQYV. The CDR3 region has the DNA TGTGCCAGCAGCAACGCCCTCCGGGACAGGGTCTACGAGCAGTACGTC.

This clonotype occurred many times. This chain links TRBV6-1 with TRBJ2-7; 8 bases line up with TRBD1. CDR3 length: 14 residues. The V gene end was trimmed by 5 bases and the J gene end by 2 bases; junction bases not matched to a gene: 5. The germline V gene has CDR1 MNHNS and CDR2 SASEGT. CDR3 sequence: CASSPRQGPYEQYV. CDR3 DNA: TGTGCCAGCAGTCCCCGACAGGGGCCCTACGAGCAGTACGTC.

This chain connects TRBV4-1 to TRBJ1-5, with 7 bases fitting TRBD1. Germline CDR1 MGHRA, CDR2 YSYEKL. The CDR3 totals 17 residues. V was clipped by 2 bases and J by 0 bases; unmatched bases: 7. As DNA, the CDR3 is TGCGCCAGCAGCCAACAGGGGGGAACCTATAGCAATCAGCCCCAGCATTTT. Amino acid sequence: CASSQQGGTYSNQPQHF.

This sequence joins TRBV6-1 and TRBJ2-1; TRBD1 matches 7 bases. Trimming removed 7 bases from V and 5 bases from J; junction bases left unmatched: 14. Germline CDR1 is MNHNS and CDR2 is SASEGT. The CDR3 spans 16 residues. The CDR3 region is CASNDEQGRIDNEQFF. The CDR3 DNA reads TGTGCCAGCAATGATGAACAGGGGCGGATTGACAATGAGCAGTTCTTC.